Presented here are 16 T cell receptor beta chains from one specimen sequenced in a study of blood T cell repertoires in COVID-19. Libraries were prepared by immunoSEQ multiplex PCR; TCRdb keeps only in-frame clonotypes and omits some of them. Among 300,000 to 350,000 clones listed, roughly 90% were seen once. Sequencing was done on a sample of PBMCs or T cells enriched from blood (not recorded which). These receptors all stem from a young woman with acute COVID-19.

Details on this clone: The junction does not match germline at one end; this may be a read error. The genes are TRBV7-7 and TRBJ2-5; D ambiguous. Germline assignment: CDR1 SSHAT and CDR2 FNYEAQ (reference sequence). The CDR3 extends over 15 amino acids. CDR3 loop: CASSLARQGQETQYF. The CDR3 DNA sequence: TGTGCTAGCAGCTTAGCACGACAAGGCCAAGAGACCCAGTACTTC.

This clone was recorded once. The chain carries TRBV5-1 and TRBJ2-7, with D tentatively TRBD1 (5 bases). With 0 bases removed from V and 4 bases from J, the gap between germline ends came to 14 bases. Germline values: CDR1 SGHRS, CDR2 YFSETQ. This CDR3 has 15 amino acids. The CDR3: CASSLDLGRRYEQYF. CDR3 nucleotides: TGCGCCAGCAGCTTGGACTTGGGGCGCAGGTACGAGCAGTACTTC.

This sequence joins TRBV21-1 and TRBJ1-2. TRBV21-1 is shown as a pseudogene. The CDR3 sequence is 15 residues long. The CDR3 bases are TGTGCCAGCAGCAAAGAGACCGGGGTAGGGTATGGCTACACCTTC. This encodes CASSKETGVGYGYTF.

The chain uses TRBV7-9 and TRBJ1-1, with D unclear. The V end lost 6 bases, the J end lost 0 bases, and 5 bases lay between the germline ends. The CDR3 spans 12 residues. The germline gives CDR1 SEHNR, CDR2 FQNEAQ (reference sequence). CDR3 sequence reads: CASSYMNTEAFF. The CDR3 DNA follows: TGTGCCAGCAGTTACATGAACACTGAAGCTTTCTTT.

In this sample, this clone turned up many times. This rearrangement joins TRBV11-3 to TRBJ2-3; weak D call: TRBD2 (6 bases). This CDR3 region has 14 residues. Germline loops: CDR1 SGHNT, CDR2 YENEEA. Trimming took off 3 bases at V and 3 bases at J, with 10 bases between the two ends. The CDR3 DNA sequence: TGTGCCAGCAGCTTTGGCGGGGATACAGATACGCAGTATTTT. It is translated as CASSFGGDTDTQYF.

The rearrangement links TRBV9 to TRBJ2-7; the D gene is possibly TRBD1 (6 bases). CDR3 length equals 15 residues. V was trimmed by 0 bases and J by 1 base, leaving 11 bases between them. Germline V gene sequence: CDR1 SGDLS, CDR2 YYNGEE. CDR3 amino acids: CASSVESGQSYEQYF. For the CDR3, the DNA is TGTGCCAGCAGCGTAGAGTCAGGACAGTCCTACGAGCAGTACTTC.

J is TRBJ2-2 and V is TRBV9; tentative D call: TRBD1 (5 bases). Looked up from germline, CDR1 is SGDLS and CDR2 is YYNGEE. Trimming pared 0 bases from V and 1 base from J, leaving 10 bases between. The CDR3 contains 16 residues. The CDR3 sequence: CASSVETGQNTGELFF. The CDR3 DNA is TGTGCCAGCAGCGTAGAAACAGGCCAGAACACCGGGGAGCTGTTTTTT.

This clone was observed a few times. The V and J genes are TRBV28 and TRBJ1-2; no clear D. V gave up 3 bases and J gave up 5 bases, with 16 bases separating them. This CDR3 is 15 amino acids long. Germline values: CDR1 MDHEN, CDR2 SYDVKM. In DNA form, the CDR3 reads TGTGCCAGCAGTTTTTCGGCGGGCTCTGGGTATGGCTACACCTTC. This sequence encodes CASSFSAGSGYGYTF.

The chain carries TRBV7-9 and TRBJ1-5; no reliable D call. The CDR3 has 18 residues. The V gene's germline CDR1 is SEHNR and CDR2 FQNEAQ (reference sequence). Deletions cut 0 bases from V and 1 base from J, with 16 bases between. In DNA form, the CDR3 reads TGTGCCAGCAGCTTAGCGGGCGCCGTGGGAGGCAGCAATCAGCCCCAGCATTTT. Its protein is CASSLAGAVGGSNQPQHF.

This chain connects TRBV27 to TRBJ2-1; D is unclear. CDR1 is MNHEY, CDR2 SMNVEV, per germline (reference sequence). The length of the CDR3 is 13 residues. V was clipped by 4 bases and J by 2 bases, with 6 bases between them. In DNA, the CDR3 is TGTGCCAGCAGTTCCCCCGCCTACAATGAGCAGTTCTTC. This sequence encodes CASSSPAYNEQFF.

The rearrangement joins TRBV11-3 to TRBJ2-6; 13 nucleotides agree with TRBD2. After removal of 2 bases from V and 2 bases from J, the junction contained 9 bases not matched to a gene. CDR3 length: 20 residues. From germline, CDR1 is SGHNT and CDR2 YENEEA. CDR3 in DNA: TGTGCCAGCAGCTTATTACGGACTAGCGGGAGCAGGGCTGGGGCCAACGTCCTGACTTTC. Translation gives CASSLLRTSGSRAGANVLTF.

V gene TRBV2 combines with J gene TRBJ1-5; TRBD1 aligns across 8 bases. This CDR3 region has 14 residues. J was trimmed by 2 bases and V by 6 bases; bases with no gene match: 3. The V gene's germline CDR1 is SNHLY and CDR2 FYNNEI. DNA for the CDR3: TGTGCCAGCAGCAGACAGGGGCGCAATCAGCCCCAGCATTTT. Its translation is CASSRQGRNQPQHF.

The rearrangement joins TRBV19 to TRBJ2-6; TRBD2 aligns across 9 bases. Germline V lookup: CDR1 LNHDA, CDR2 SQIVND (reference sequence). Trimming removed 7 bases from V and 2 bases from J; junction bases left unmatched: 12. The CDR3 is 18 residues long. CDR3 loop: CASKALTSGTPGANVLTF. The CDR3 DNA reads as TGTGCCAGTAAAGCCCTGACTAGCGGTACCCCTGGGGCCAACGTCCTGACTTTC.

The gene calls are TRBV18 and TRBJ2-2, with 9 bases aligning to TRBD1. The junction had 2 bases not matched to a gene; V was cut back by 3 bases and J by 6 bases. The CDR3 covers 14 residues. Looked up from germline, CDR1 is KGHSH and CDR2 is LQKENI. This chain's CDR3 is CASSPGQGPGELFF. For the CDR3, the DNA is TGTGCCAGCTCACCGGGACAGGGACCCGGGGAGCTGTTTTTT.

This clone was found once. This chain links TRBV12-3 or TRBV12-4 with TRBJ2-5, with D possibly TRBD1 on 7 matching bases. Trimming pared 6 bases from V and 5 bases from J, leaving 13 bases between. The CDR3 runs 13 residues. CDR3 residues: CASSLRGVETQYF. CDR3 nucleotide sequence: TGTGCCAGCAGCCTCAGGGGGGTGGAGACCCAGTACTTC.

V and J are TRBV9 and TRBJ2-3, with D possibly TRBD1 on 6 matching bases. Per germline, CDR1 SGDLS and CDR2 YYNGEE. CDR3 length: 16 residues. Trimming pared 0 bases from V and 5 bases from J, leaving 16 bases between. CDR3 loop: CASSVAGGHQGDTQYF. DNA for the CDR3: TGTGCCAGCAGCGTAGCTGGGGGCCACCAGGGAGATACGCAGTATTTT.